Here is one TCR beta chain with its context. The antigen is unknown. The CDR3 carries no conserved terminal phenylalanine or tryptophan, so it likely arises from a read error. The CDR3 loop spans 14 amino acids. Per germline, CDR1 SGHNT and CDR2 YENEEA. Total RNA (roughly 550 ng) served as template for TCR beta cDNA synthesis primed by a constant-region primer. ARM-PCR, slightly modified, supplied the TCR beta libraries through three nested multiplex PCR rounds. Investigators reported that the first two PCR rounds, at about 11 cycles each, used TRBV1-TRBV30 forward primers with a C-beta reverse primer. TCRdb independently ran MiXCR on the multiplex PCR reads; one entry per CDR3 protein. The sample records 310,000 or so distinct CDR3 sequences, 50% to 75% being singletons. They got blood RNA out of unsorted whole blood and also pulled out germline DNA. Before the surgical procedure, approximately 3.9 milliliters of peripheral blood were collected.

This sample was taken from a study of tumor-infiltrating lymphocytes in primary liver carcinoma. Study conclusions and caveats: Bulk samples went unsorted, so CD4+ and CD8+ repertoires were not compared. Researchers found tumor-adjacent and tumor-blood pairs overlapped less than tumor region pairs.

V gene TRBV11-3 combines with J gene TRBJ2-6; D is undetermined. Sequenced sample: peripheral blood. The clonotype originates from a woman aged 25-40 years with primary liver carcinoma and hepatitis B virus infection. This CDR3 is CTSSLSGGANVLTL. The CDR3 DNA sequence: TGTACCAGCAGCCTCAGTGGGGGGGCCAACGTCCTGACTTTA.